The clone carrying this T cell receptor beta chain was counted only a few times. The CDR3 loop spans 15 amino acids. The germline CDR1 and CDR2 sequences are SGHTA and FQGNSA. The V gene end was trimmed by 11 bases and the J gene end by 2 bases; junction bases not matched to a gene: 9. This record comes from a study of T cell changes during pregnancy in multiple sclerosis. Measured with immunoSEQ multiplex PCR; TCRdb has only the in-frame clones, and not every one. The sample has 32,000 or so clones, around 90% seen once. This chain links TRBV7-2 with TRBJ2-1, with 10 positions matching TRBD2. The sequence derives from a female donor with multiple sclerosis, enrolled in a pregnancy study. The material was CD8+ T cells from peripheral blood mononuclear cells, obtained in the first trimester of pregnancy. The chain's CDR3 is CASRAGLATYNEQFF. Written as DNA, the CDR3 is TGTGCCTCCCGAGCGGGACTAGCGACCTACAATGAGCAGTTCTTC.